This is a list of T cell receptor beta chains from one sample in a study of response to subunit inactivated influenza vaccine. MiXCR, run by TCRdb on the RT-PCR reads, gives a single entry per CDR3 protein. The profile covers 430,000 or so distinct CDR3 sequences, with around 9.9% appearing a single time and approximately 12% taken by the ten largest. Sequenced material: PBMCs from blood, taken more than 35 days after vaccination. These receptors all come from a man aged 50 or older who received an inactivated influenza vaccine. The conserved cysteine and the conserved F or W are not part of the CDR3 here.

CDR3aa: ASSKKMGTGYGTEAF
v_gene: TRBV5-1
j_gene: TRBJ1-1

CDR3aa: ASSSNSGGETQY
v_gene: TRBV11-2
j_gene: TRBJ2-5

CDR3aa: AIRGQGSRTDTQY
v_gene: TRBV10-3
j_gene: TRBJ2-3

CDR3aa: ASSLGLAGHTDTQY
v_gene: TRBV5-1
j_gene: TRBJ2-3

CDR3aa: VISESAVANYGYT
v_gene: TRBV10-3
j_gene: TRBJ1-2

CDR3aa: SVVTAPGQPQH
v_gene: TRBV29-1
j_gene: TRBJ1-5

CDR3aa: ASSLLIDRGLQEQY
v_gene: TRBV5-6
j_gene: TRBJ2-7

CDR3aa: ASSEDRGRGNQPQH
v_gene: TRBV2
j_gene: TRBJ1-5

CDR3aa: ATQQGPSFYEQY
v_gene: TRBV3-2
j_gene: TRBJ2-7

CDR3aa: ASSHGLFTDTQY
v_gene: TRBV3-1
j_gene: TRBJ2-3

CDR3aa: ATSSGFSLGFLGRPNTGELF
v_gene: TRBV24-1
j_gene: TRBJ2-2

CDR3aa: ASSPQPGLASREQY
v_gene: TRBV5-5
j_gene: TRBJ2-7

CDR3aa: ASSLTRQGQPQH
v_gene: TRBV27
j_gene: TRBJ1-5

CDR3aa: ASSWGRDNQQF
v_gene: TRBV7-2
j_gene: TRBJ2-1

CDR3aa: ASSRGQGEQY
v_gene: TRBV18
j_gene: TRBJ2-7

CDR3aa: ASSYGQGATQY
v_gene: TRBV5-1
j_gene: TRBJ2-5

CDR3aa: ATSRALGYEQF
v_gene: TRBV15
j_gene: TRBJ2-1

CDR3aa: SASLLTDTQY
v_gene: TRBV20-1
j_gene: TRBJ2-3

CDR3aa: ASSLLTGGGINEQF
v_gene: TRBV7-7
j_gene: TRBJ2-1